The sample holds a few counts of the clone carrying this T cell receptor (beta chain). Its antigen remains unidentified. The sample comes from a study of T cells after yellow fever vaccination. Overall study context: Those fractions that held only low numbers of cells were prepared using the SMART-Seq v4 Ultra Low Input RNA kit. Findings of the study overall: Re-detected after boosting: most primary clones, 96% of CD4 and roughly 88% of CD8. The presence of abundant clonotypes contaminating from the bulk population was possible in FACS-sorted repertoires.

V was pared by 6 bases and J by 7 bases, with 13 bases between. The germline gives CDR1 LNHNV, CDR2 YYDKDF (reference sequence). CDR3 length equals 14 residues. UMIs were added to TCR cDNA along with a universal primer site when it was made by 5'RACE template switching. TCRdb redid the calling of the 5' RACE reads with MiXCR, one entry per CDR3 protein. The table lists about 400,000 distinct CDR3 sequences, roughly 6.1% of them singletons. The source is a young man who received the YFV17D yellow fever vaccine. The chain couples TRBV15 to TRBJ1-6; D may be TRBD1 (5 bases). The sample in question was PBMCs, obtained 5 days after the yellow fever booster vaccination. The CDR3 spells CATRGGTSNSPLHF. The DNA for the CDR3 is TGTGCCACCAGGGGCGGGACCTCAAATTCACCCCTCCACTTT. The complete variable domain, with remaining parts taken from reference TRBV15 and TRBJ1-6, reads DAMVIQNPRYQVTQFGKPVTLSCSQTLNHNVMYWYQQKSSQAPKLLFHYYDKDFNNEADTPDNFQSRRPNTSFCFLDIRSPGLGDTAMYLCATRGGTSNSPLHFGNGTRLTVT.